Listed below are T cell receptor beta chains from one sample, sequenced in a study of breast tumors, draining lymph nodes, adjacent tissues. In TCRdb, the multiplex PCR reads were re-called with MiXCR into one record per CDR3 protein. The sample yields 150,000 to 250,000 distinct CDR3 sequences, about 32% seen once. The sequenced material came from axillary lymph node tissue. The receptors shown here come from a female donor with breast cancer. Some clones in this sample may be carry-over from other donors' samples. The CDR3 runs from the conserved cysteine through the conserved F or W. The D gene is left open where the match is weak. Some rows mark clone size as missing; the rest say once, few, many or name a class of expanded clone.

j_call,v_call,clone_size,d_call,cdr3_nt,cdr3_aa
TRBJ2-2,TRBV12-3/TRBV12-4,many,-,TGTGCCAGCAGGACGGGACTCGGCACCGGGGAGCTGTTTTTT,CASRTGLGTGELFF
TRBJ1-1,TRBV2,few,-,TGTGCCAGCATGGGTCTAAACACTGAAGCTTTCTTT,CASMGLNTEAFF
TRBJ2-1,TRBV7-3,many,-,TGTGCCAGCAGCTTAACTGGGGCAGGGGTCTACAATGAGCAGTTCTTC,CASSLTGAGVYNEQFF
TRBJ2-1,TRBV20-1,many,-,TGCAGTGCTTCGGAAGGGGTCAATGAGCAGTTCTTC,CSASEGVNEQFF
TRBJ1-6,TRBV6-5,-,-,TGTGCCATCAGCCCCGCGACGGGCATTAATTCACCCCTCCACTTT,CAISPATGINSPLHF
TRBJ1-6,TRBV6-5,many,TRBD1,TGTGCCAGCAAGGTGACAGGGTGGGATAATTCACCCCTCCACTTT,CASKVTGWDNSPLHF
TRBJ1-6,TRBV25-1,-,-,TGTGCTAGTCCAGGAAATCATAATTCACCCCTCCACTTT,CASPGNHNSPLHF
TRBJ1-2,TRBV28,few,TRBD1,TGTGCCAGCAGTTTACAAGCCCCGGGACAGATATATGGCTACACCTTC,CASSLQAPGQIYGYTF
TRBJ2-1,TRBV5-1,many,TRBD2,TGCGCCAGCAGCTTGGGGGGGGGAGGGAGCCACAATGAGCAGTTCTTC,CASSLGGGGSHNEQFF
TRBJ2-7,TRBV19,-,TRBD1,TGTGCCAGTAGTCCGGGACAGGACTACGAGCAGTACTTC,CASSPGQDYEQYF
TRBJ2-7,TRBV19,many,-,TGTGCCAGTAGTATGGGACGGGGGCTCTACGAGCAGTACTTC,CASSMGRGLYEQYF
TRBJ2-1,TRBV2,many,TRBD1,TGTGCCAGCAGTGGCCGGGACAGGGGCTACAATGAGCAGTTCTTC,CASSGRDRGYNEQFF
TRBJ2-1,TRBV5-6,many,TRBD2,TGTGCCAGCAGCTTGCGTCAGGCTAGCGGGAGGCCCCGGGTAGGTGAGCAGTTCTTC,CASSLRQASGRPRVGEQFF
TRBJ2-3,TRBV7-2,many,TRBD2,TGTGCCAGCAGCCTGCTAGCGGGAGGGTACACAGATACGCAGTATTTT,CASSLLAGGYTDTQYF
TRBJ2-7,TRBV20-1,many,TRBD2,TGCAGTGCTTCTCTAGCGGAATACGAGCAGTACTTC,CSASLAEYEQYF
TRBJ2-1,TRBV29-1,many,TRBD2,TGCAGCGTTGGACTAGCTTCGAATGAGCAGTTCTTC,CSVGLASNEQFF
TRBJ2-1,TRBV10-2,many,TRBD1,TGCGCCAGCAACGCAGGCGACAGGGACAATGAGCAGTTCTTC,CASNAGDRDNEQFF